Following are 32 T cell receptor beta chains from one sample sequenced in a study of blood T cells in healthy people across ages. A second about 7 to 11 cycle PCR used barcoded and J-beta primers. TCRdb passed the 5' RACE reads through MiXCR, listing each CDR3 protein once. Of around 970,000 distinct CDR3 sequences in the sample, 45% to 60% were seen once. Sequenced material: blood. These TCRs come from a woman aged 60-70 years in good health.

The chain recombines TRBV7-9 with TRBJ2-7, with D possibly called TRBD1 or TRBD2 (5 bases each). Trimming removed 8 bases at V and 5 bases at J, with 16 bases between. CDR1 and CDR2 from the germline V gene are SEHNR and FQNEAQ (reference sequence). This CDR3 region has 13 residues. In DNA form, the CDR3 reads TGTGCCAGCGGCCCCTCGGGGCGCAACGAGCAGTACTTC. Its translation is CASGPSGRNEQYF.

J is TRBJ2-3 and V is TRBV6-2 or TRBV6-3, with D perhaps assigned TRBD1 or TRBD2 (5 bases each). The CDR3 sequence is 13 residues long. V lost 6 bases and J lost 3, with 10 bases in between. Germline V gives CDR1 MNHEY, CDR2 SVGEGT. The CDR3 reads CASRRDATDTQYF. Here the CDR3 DNA reads TGTGCCAGCAGACGGGACGCAACAGATACGCAGTATTTT.

This CDR3 is CAISPETETQYF. CDR3 DNA: TGTGCCATCAGTCCGGAGACAGAGACCCAGTACTTC. This sequence joins TRBV10-3 and TRBJ2-5; D remains ambiguous. Germline CDR1 reads ENHRY; CDR2 reads SYGVKD. The germline V and J ends were trimmed by 5 bases and 4 bases, with 8 bases remaining between them. There are 12 residues in the CDR3.

The table lists this clonotype with a few counts. The rearrangement links TRBV20-1 to TRBJ2-3; D remains ambiguous. The CDR3 has 13 amino acids. In germline, CDR1 is DFQATT, CDR2 SNEGSKA (reference sequence). Trimming cost V 6 bases and J 0 bases, with 10 bases left between them. CDR3 DNA: TGCAGTGCCCGTGTCCCCAGCACAGATACGCAGTATTTT. This translates into CSARVPSTDTQYF.

The V call is TRBV7-2, the J call TRBJ1-1; D is unresolved. Germline assignment: CDR1 SGHTA and CDR2 FQGNSA. Trimming pared 1 base from V and 0 bases from J, leaving 9 bases between. The CDR3 consists of 15 residues. CDR3 sequence: CASSLVLAVNTEAFF. Written as DNA, the CDR3 is TGTGCCAGCAGCTTAGTGTTGGCGGTGAACACTGAAGCTTTCTTT.

CDR3 sequence reads: CASPIKDRERGIMGNQPQHF. CDR3 in DNA: TGTGCCAGCCCTATAAAGGACAGGGAGAGGGGAATTATGGGCAATCAGCCCCAGCATTTT. The chain has TRBV7-7 and TRBJ1-5, with 8 bases matching TRBD1. Per germline, CDR1 SSHAT and CDR2 FNYEAQ (reference sequence). This CDR3 is 20 amino acids long. Trimming took 8 bases from V and 2 from J; bases not matched to a gene: 23.

This rearrangement joins TRBV27 to TRBJ2-5; 7 bases align to TRBD2. Germline CDR1 and CDR2: MNHEY and SMNVEV (reference sequence). Trimming cost V 7 bases and J 4 bases; bases outside gene matches: 9. CDR3 length equals 14 residues. This CDR3 is CASNTRGSRETQYF. Here the CDR3 DNA reads TGTGCCAGCAACACGCGCGGGAGTAGAGAGACCCAGTACTTC.

Notes on this clonotype: A junction boundary mismatches the germline segment, possibly from a read error. The chain couples TRBV27 to TRBJ2-6; TRBD1 is a possible D gene (5 bases). The CDR3 has 16 amino acids. Germline V gene data show CDR1 as MNHEY and CDR2 as SMNVEV (reference sequence). The CDR3 DNA follows: TGTGCCAGCAGTTTATCGAACTTCCCTGGGGCCAACGCCCTGACTTTC. Its protein is CASSLSNFPGANALTF.

As for this clonotype: The germline gene is not matched at one end of the junction; a read error may be the cause. The J gene is TRBJ2-7, the V gene TRBV28; D remains ambiguous. Germline V lookup: CDR1 MDHEN, CDR2 SYDVKM. The CDR3 spans 11 residues. The DNA for the CDR3 is TGTGCCAGCGGGATTAGCTACGAGCAGAACTTC. Its protein is CASGISYEQNF. Complete variable domain (other parts from reference TRBV28 and TRBJ2-7): DVKVTQSSRYLVKRTGEKVFLECVQDMDHENMFWYRQDPGLGLRLIYFSYDVKMKEKGDIPEGYSVSREKKERFSLILESASTNQTSMYLCASGISYEQNFGPGTRLTVT.

This clonotype was seen more than once but under ten times. The rearrangement uses TRBV7-2 and TRBJ2-3, with a possible D match to TRBD1 (9 bases). This CDR3 spans 16 amino acids. Germline CDR1 reads SGHTA; CDR2 reads FQGNSA. V was clipped by 1 base and J by 6 bases, with 17 bases between them. CDR3 in DNA: TGTGCCAGCAGCTTAGTAGGTAGCGGGACAGGGGATACGCAGTATTTT. It codes for CASSLVGSGTGDTQYF. Based on the CDR3 plus reference TRBV7-2 and TRBJ2-3, the full variable domain is GAGVSQSPSNKVTEKGKDVELRCDPISGHTALYWYRQSLGQGLEFLIYFQGNSAPDKSGLPSDRFSAERTGGSVSTLTIQRTQQEDSAVYLCASSLVGSGTGDTQYFGPGTRLTVL.

The J gene is TRBJ2-1, the V gene TRBV20-1; D may match TRBD1 or TRBD2 (5 bases each). The CDR3 spans 17 residues. Deletions cut 0 bases from V and 0 bases from J, with 15 bases between. Germline CDR1 is DFQATT and CDR2 is SNEGSKA (reference sequence). CDR3 region: CSAREVWGTGSYNEQFF. The CDR3 DNA reads TGCAGTGCTAGAGAAGTGTGGGGGACGGGCTCCTACAATGAGCAGTTCTTC.

In its sample, this clonotype was seen a few times. The CDR3 is CASSVTGTSVHNEQFF. The CDR3 DNA sequence: TGTGCCAGCAGTGTAACCGGGACTAGCGTTCACAATGAGCAGTTCTTC. The rearrangement links TRBV6-1 to TRBJ2-1, with 10 bases identical to TRBD2. The CDR3 is 16 amino acids. Unmatched junction bases numbered 8, after V lost 4 bases and J lost 5 bases. Per the germline V gene, CDR1 is MNHNS and CDR2 is SASEGT.

This chain uses TRBV4-1 with TRBJ2-7; 9 bases match TRBD1. CDR1 and CDR2 (germline): MGHRA, YSYEKL. Trimming removed 1 base from V and 6 bases from J; junction bases left unmatched: 4. There are 14 residues in the CDR3. CDR3 in amino acids: CASSQGQTGGEQYF. CDR3 DNA sequence: TGCGCCAGCAGCCAAGGCCAGACAGGGGGCGAGCAGTACTTC.

The V gene is TRBV7-9, the J gene TRBJ2-1; D unclear. The V end was cut by 2 bases, the J end by 9 bases, with 11 bases between. The CDR3 sequence is 13 residues long. Looked up from germline, CDR1 is SEHNR and CDR2 is FQNEAQ (reference sequence). The CDR3 loop is CASSLNLSGEQFF. The DNA for the CDR3 is TGTGCCAGCAGCTTAAATCTGTCCGGTGAGCAGTTCTTC.

The chain uses TRBV5-1 and TRBJ2-5; D remains unclear. The J call may be in error: the DNA end matches TRBJ2-7 better. The CDR3 is 14 amino acids. Germline V gene sequence: CDR1 SGHRS, CDR2 YFSETQ. The CDR3 here is CASSFGTSKYEQYF. The CDR3 region has the DNA TGCGCCAGCAGCTTCGGCACCTCAAAATACGAGCAGTACTTC.

CDR3 in amino acids: CSVPIAGVGNEQFF. In nucleotides, the CDR3 is TGCAGTGTCCCAATAGCGGGGGTCGGGAATGAGCAGTTCTTC. The rearrangement uses TRBV20-1 and TRBJ2-1, with 9 positions matching TRBD2. Germline values: CDR1 DFQATT, CDR2 SNEGSKA (reference sequence). The CDR3 has 14 amino acids. Trimming at V came to 7 bases and at J to 7 bases, leaving 11 bases not matched to a gene.

CDR3 amino acids: CASGATGVRYGYTF. CDR3 sequence (DNA): TGTGCCAGTGGAGCGACAGGGGTTAGGTATGGCTACACCTTC. The chain employs TRBV19 and TRBJ1-2, with 8 bases lining up with TRBD1. Trimming at V came to 8 bases and at J to 5 bases, leaving 10 bases not matched to a gene. Looked up from germline, CDR1 is LNHDA and CDR2 is SQIVND (reference sequence). The CDR3 spans 14 residues.

This clonotype was seen a handful of times. In nucleotides, the CDR3 is TGTGCCAGCAGCTTAGGGACTAGCGGTCGCACAGATACGCAGTATTTT. As protein: CASSLGTSGRTDTQYF. The chain joins TRBV7-2 to TRBJ2-3; 10 nucleotides match TRBD2. V lost 1 base, J lost 1 base, and 2 bases stayed unmatched. The CDR3 has 16 amino acids. Germline CDR1 SGHTA, CDR2 FQGNSA.

The CDR3 coding sequence is TGTGCCAGCAGTGCCCAGGTGCCCACCGGGGAGCTGTTTTTT. It codes for CASSAQVPTGELFF. This chain joins TRBV2 and TRBJ2-2; unclear D gene. CDR1 is SNHLY and CDR2 is FYNNEI in the germline V gene. The length of the CDR3 is 14 residues. The V end lost 4 bases, the J end lost 4 bases, and 10 bases lay between the germline ends.

The gene calls are TRBV10-3 and TRBJ2-1; TRBD1 might be the D (6 bases). The CDR3 sequence is 15 residues long. V gave up 4 bases and J gave up 6 bases, with 16 bases separating them. Germline V CDR1 and CDR2: ENHRY, SYGVKD. CDR3 amino acids: CAISGRTVQGNEQFF. Here the CDR3 DNA reads TGTGCCATCAGTGGAAGGACAGTACAGGGCAATGAGCAGTTCTTC.

This clonotype was recorded a few times. The chain has TRBV6-6 and TRBJ2-5, with D tentatively TRBD2 (5 bases). CDR3 length: 14 residues. CDR1 is MNHNY and CDR2 is SVGAGI in the germline V gene (reference sequence). V was clipped by 0 bases and J by 5 bases, with 10 bases between them. This CDR3 reads CASSYSRREETQYF. In DNA form, the CDR3 reads TGTGCCAGCAGTTACTCGAGAAGGGAGGAGACCCAGTACTTC.

This clonotype was observed a handful of times. J is TRBJ1-1 and V is TRBV7-6; a weak D match, TRBD1 (5 bases). Trimming pared 3 bases from V and 6 bases from J, leaving 11 bases between. The CDR3 consists of 13 residues. Germline CDR1 is SGHVS and CDR2 is FNYEAQ. The DNA of the CDR3 is TGTGCCAGCAGCTTGGGGCGGAGCTCTGAAGCTTTCTTT. Translated, it gives CASSLGRSSEAFF.

V gene TRBV12-3 or TRBV12-4 combines with J gene TRBJ2-2, with 7 bases matching TRBD1. J gave up 1 base and V 6 bases, and 5 bases lay outside the gene matches. This CDR3 contains 15 residues. The CDR3: CASRFQGVNTGELFF. CDR3 coding DNA: TGTGCCAGCAGGTTCCAGGGGGTGAACACCGGGGAGCTGTTTTTT.

To note about this clonotype: This may arise from a read error, as a much more abundant clone is one base away. The chain joins TRBV2 to TRBJ2-5; 8 bases fit TRBD2. Trimming took 7 bases from V and 11 from J; bases not matched to a gene: 15. The CDR3 totals 14 residues. CDR1 and CDR2 from the germline V gene are SNHLY and FYNNEI. CDR3 in amino acids: CASKTGRAGNEQYF. CDR3 sequence (DNA): TGTGCCAGCAAGACCGGGAGGGCAGGGAATGAGCAGTACTTC.

The chain joins TRBV27 to TRBJ2-1, with 7 nucleotides matching TRBD2. The end of the DNA is better explained by TRBJ2-7, so the J call may be wrong. CDR1 is MNHEY, CDR2 SMNVEV, per germline (reference sequence). The CDR3 loop spans 15 amino acids. The CDR3 region is CASSPRGGSYNEQYF. The CDR3 nucleotides read TGTGCCAGCAGTCCCCGCGGGGGATCCTACAATGAGCAGTACTTC.

J is TRBJ2-4 and V is TRBV2, with D possibly being TRBD2 (7 bases). CDR3 length equals 15 residues. V lost 2 bases and J 6 bases, leaving 14 bases between the germline ends. Looked up from germline, CDR1 is SNHLY and CDR2 is FYNNEI. The DNA of the CDR3 is TGTGCCAGCAGTGAAAGGAGGGGAGGGGGAAACATTCAGTACTTC. Its translation is CASSERRGGGNIQYF.

This chain links TRBV6-5 with TRBJ2-7; 8 bases line up with TRBD1. The CDR3 spans 15 residues. The ends lost 6 bases at V and 4 bases at J; junction bases unmatched: 11. Per the germline V gene, CDR1 is MNHEY and CDR2 is SVGAGI. The CDR3 region has the DNA TGTGCCAGCAGCGATAGCAGGGGGCGCGGGTACGAGCAGTACTTC. Translation gives CASSDSRGRGYEQYF.

V is TRBV27 and J is TRBJ2-1, with TRBD2 matching 8 bases. Looked up from germline, CDR1 is MNHEY and CDR2 is SMNVEV (reference sequence). With V trimmed by 1 base and J by 7 bases, 6 bases remained unmatched. This CDR3 is 15 amino acids long. CDR3 coding DNA: TGTGCCAGCAGTTTATTGGGCGGGAGGTTGAATGAGCAGTTCTTC. This sequence encodes CASSLLGGRLNEQFF.

The chain links TRBV15 to TRBJ2-7; perhaps TRBD1 as D (6 bases). Germline V gene sequence: CDR1 LNHNV, CDR2 YYDKDF (reference sequence). The CDR3 loop spans 17 amino acids. The germline V and J ends were trimmed by 0 bases and 4 bases, with 19 bases remaining between them. In nucleotides, the CDR3 is TGTGCCACCAGCAGAGATCAACGTACAGGGATTATTTACGAGCAGTACTTC. Its translation: CATSRDQRTGIIYEQYF.

Concerning this clonotype itself: One end of the junction is discordant with germline, which a read error may explain. This sequence joins TRBV7-6 and TRBJ1-2; the D gene is possibly TRBD1 (5 bases). There are 15 residues in the CDR3. In germline, CDR1 is SGHVS, CDR2 FNYEAQ. CDR3 nucleotides: TGTGCCAGCAGCTGGGTGACAGCTTCTAACTATGACTACACCTTC. Translated: CASSWVTASNYDYTF.

The table lists this clonotype with a few counts. The rearrangement joins TRBV4-1 to TRBJ2-4; 9 positions agree with TRBD1. The J call is in doubt because the DNA end fits TRBJ2-7 better. This CDR3 contains 17 residues. CDR1 is MGHRA and CDR2 is YSYEKL in the germline V gene. CDR3 in amino acids: CASSQEREQGARYEQYF. DNA for the CDR3: TGCGCCAGCAGCCAAGAGCGGGAACAGGGGGCGCGGTACGAGCAGTACTTC.

This chain uses TRBV3-1 with TRBJ2-4; possibly TRBD2 for D (8 bases). V lost 3 bases and J lost 3, with 21 bases in between. Germline V gives CDR1 LGHDT, CDR2 YNNKEL (reference sequence). CDR3 length: 18 residues. CDR3 residues: CASSHEFGRGQGKNIQYF. CDR3 coding DNA: TGTGCCAGCAGCCACGAATTCGGGAGGGGGCAAGGCAAAAACATTCAGTACTTC.